One sample yielded the 20 T cell receptor beta chains listed below, sequenced in a study of CD4 T cells in relation to SARS-CoV-2 and coronaviruses. Before the COVID-19 pandemic, during about 2010-2018, CD4+ T cells were taken from unexposed donors. CD4+ T cells were isolated from the cells after more than nine days of culture. This table comes from immunoSEQ multiplex PCR, and its TCRdb copy is limited to in-frame clones, with some not included. The sample comprises about 15,000 clones, approximately 80% of which are singletons, and about a quarter rests with the top ten. These receptors have no identified antigens. The sequencing sample was made of CD4+ T cells from PBMCs, cultured in vitro. These TCRs come from a human donor in good health.

The table lists this clone with a count of one. The J gene is TRBJ2-7, the V gene TRBV24-1; unclear D gene. This CDR3 has 14 residues. Trimming removed 2 bases from V and 6 bases from J, with 13 bases in between. CDR1 KGHDR and CDR2 SFDVKD come from the germline V gene. As DNA, the CDR3 is TGTGCCACCAGTGATTCTAAAACAGTCTCCGAGCAGTACTTC. It specifies CATSDSKTVSEQYF.

The chain employs TRBV30 and TRBJ2-1, with TRBD1 matching over 9 bases. The CDR3 covers 14 residues. The V gene's germline CDR1 is GTSNPN and CDR2 SVGIG (reference sequence). J was trimmed by 7 bases and V by 5 bases; bases with no gene match: 9. The CDR3 DNA is TGTGCCTGGGTCGAACAGGGGGCAGGGAATGAGCAGTTCTTC. It encodes CAWVEQGAGNEQFF.

The J gene is TRBJ2-6, the V gene TRBV5-8; D call uncertain. The CDR3 covers 16 residues. CDR1 is SGHTS, CDR2 YDEGEE, per germline. V lost 0 bases to trimming and J lost 0 bases, with 7 bases between them. The CDR3 region is CASSLASTSGANVLTF. DNA of the CDR3: TGTGCCAGCAGCTTGGCCAGCACCTCTGGGGCCAACGTCCTGACTTTC.

The V and J genes are TRBV10-2 and TRBJ2-3; 11 nucleotides align to TRBD2. V was clipped by 10 bases and J by 8 bases; unmatched bases: 14. CDR3 length: 15 amino acids. Germline V CDR1 and CDR2: WSHSY, SAAADI. The CDR3 coding sequence is TGCGCCACCGACTCAGGTCTAGCGGGAGGTGGTACGCAGTATTTT. It codes for CATDSGLAGGGTQYF.

This clone was seen a handful of times. V usage is TRBV14 and J usage is TRBJ2-7; 7 bases are a match to TRBD1. Losses at the gene ends were 5 bases for V and 3 bases for J; bases not matched to a gene: 10. The CDR3 is 15 residues long. From germline, CDR1 is SGHDN and CDR2 FVKESK. CDR3 amino acids: CASSVGTVLIYEQYF. Here the CDR3 DNA reads TGTGCCAGCAGCGTGGGGACAGTATTAATCTACGAGCAGTACTTC. The full variable domain, in which reference TRBV14 and TRBJ2-7 provide the parts outside the CDR3, is EAGVTQFPSHSVIEKGQTVTLRCDPISGHDNLYWYRRVMGKEIKFLLHFVKESKQDESGMPNNRFLAERTGGTYSTLKVQPAELEDSGVYFCASSVGTVLIYEQYFGPGTRLTVT.

The table lists this clone with a few counts. The CDR3 DNA reads as TGTGCCAGCAGCCCTAGACTTAACACTGAAGCTTTCTTT. Amino acids: CASSPRLNTEAFF. The chain is built from TRBV28 and TRBJ1-1, with D unclear. V dropped 6 bases and J dropped 2 bases, with 10 bases sitting between them. The CDR3 is made up of 13 amino acids. CDR1 MDHEN and CDR2 SYDVKM come from the germline V gene.

The chain combines TRBV3-1 (or the pseudogene TRBV3-2) with TRBJ1-2, with D tentatively TRBD1 (5 bases). Per germline, CDR1 LGHDT and CDR2 YNNKEL (reference sequence). This CDR3 has 13 residues. The germline V and J ends were trimmed by 4 bases and 8 bases, with 14 bases remaining between them. The CDR3 spells CASSPLAGYGYTF. In DNA, the CDR3 is TGTGCCAGCAGCCCCCTGGCAGGGTACGGCTACACCTTC.

This sequence joins TRBV24-1 and TRBJ1-4; D perhaps matches TRBD1 (5 bases). This CDR3 comprises 16 residues. Trimming took off 5 bases at V and 0 bases at J, with 12 bases between the two ends. Germline V gene sequence: CDR1 KGHDR, CDR2 SFDVKD. As DNA, the CDR3 is TGTGCCACCAGTGCCGGGGGACTTACAACTAATGAAAAACTGTTTTTT. Amino acids: CATSAGGLTTNEKLFF.

The chain employs TRBV3-1 (or the pseudogene TRBV3-2) and TRBJ1-4, with 11 bases that match TRBD1. The CDR3 contains 14 residues. Trimming removed 3 bases from V and 7 bases from J; junction bases left unmatched: 1. CDR1 LGHDT and CDR2 YNNKEL come from the germline V gene (reference sequence). CDR3 in DNA: TGTGCCAGCAGCCACGGGACAGGGGGTGAAAAACTGTTTTTT. As protein: CASSHGTGGEKLFF.

This clone occurred a few times. The chain joins TRBV5-1 to TRBJ2-3; 7 bases agree with TRBD2. This CDR3 comprises 16 residues. Germline CDR1 is SGHRS and CDR2 is YFSETQ. V was clipped by 4 bases and J by 2 bases; unmatched bases: 10. CDR3 region: CASSPTGTIITDTQYF. As DNA, the CDR3 is TGCGCCAGCAGCCCAACCGGGACTATCATCACAGATACGCAGTATTTT.

The V and J genes are TRBV5-6 and TRBJ2-7; the match to TRBD2 covers 9 bases. The V gene end was trimmed by 2 bases and the J gene end by 5 bases; junction bases not matched to a gene: 2. The CDR3 contains 13 residues. In germline, CDR1 is SGHDT, CDR2 YYEEEE. The CDR3 nucleotides are TGTGCCAGCAGCTTTTTAGCGGGAGACGAGCAGTACTTC. Encoded protein: CASSFLAGDEQYF.

The rearrangement joins TRBV6-5 to TRBJ2-3; D may be TRBD2 (5 bases). Per the germline V gene, CDR1 is MNHEY and CDR2 is SVGAGI. Trimming removed 7 bases at V and 4 bases at J, with 12 bases between. This CDR3 has 13 residues. The CDR3 spells CASTPPGADTQYF. CDR3 DNA sequence: TGTGCCAGCACCCCGCCCGGGGCAGATACGCAGTATTTT.

This CDR3 reads CASSYSTGYDEQYF. CDR3 bases: TGTGCCAGCAGTTACTCAACAGGGTACGACGAGCAGTACTTC. The chain uses TRBV6-5 and TRBJ2-7; D may be TRBD1 (6 bases). The CDR3 length is 14 residues. The V and J ends lost 0 bases and 5 bases respectively, with 11 bases between them. Germline assignment: CDR1 MNHEY and CDR2 SVGAGI.

The chain recombines TRBV7-3 with TRBJ2-1; unclear D gene. V lost 2 bases to trimming and J lost 8 bases, with 7 bases between them. The CDR3 spans 12 residues. Germline V CDR1 and CDR2: SGHTA, FQGTGA. Written as DNA, the CDR3 is TGTGCCAGCAGCTTAGCCGCGGATGAGCAGTTCTTC. It yields the protein CASSLAADEQFF. Full variable domain (rest looked up from reference TRBV7-3 and TRBJ2-1): GAGVSQTPSNKVTEKGKYVELRCDPISGHTALYWYRQSLGQGPEFLIYFQGTGAADDSGLPNDRFFAVRPEGSVSTLKIQRTERGDSAVYLCASSLAADEQFFGPGTRLTVL.

This clone showed up just a few times. This chain joins TRBV6-2 or TRBV6-3 and TRBJ1-1; 7 bases are shared with TRBD1. Germline V gene lookup returns CDR1 MNHEY and CDR2 SVGEGT. CDR3 length equals 16 residues. The junction had 7 bases not matched to a gene; V was cut back by 0 bases and J by 3 bases. The CDR3 loop is CASSYSTGWEDTEAFF. The CDR3 DNA reads TGTGCCAGCAGTTACTCGACAGGGTGGGAGGACACTGAAGCTTTCTTT.

The rearrangement joins TRBV5-6 to TRBJ2-5, with a possible D match to TRBD2 (5 bases). V was clipped by 4 bases and J by 5 bases, with 21 bases between them. Germline lookup yields CDR1 SGHDT and CDR2 YYEEEE. The CDR3 is 16 residues long. This chain's CDR3 is CASSLIEVGVVETQYF. The DNA of the CDR3 is TGTGCCAGCAGCCTCATTGAGGTGGGAGTGGTGGAGACCCAGTACTTC.

V gene TRBV18 combines with J gene TRBJ2-1, with D possibly being TRBD2 (5 bases). The CDR3 totals 15 residues. The V end lost 0 bases, the J end lost 9 bases, and 15 bases lay between the germline ends. Germline V gene data show CDR1 as KGHSH and CDR2 as LQKENI. For the CDR3, the DNA is TGTGCCAGCTCACCACCACCGGTCGGGATGGGTGAGCAGTTCTTC. Protein sequence: CASSPPPVGMGEQFF. The full variable domain, in which reference TRBV18 and TRBJ2-1 provide the parts outside the CDR3, is NAGVMQNPRHLVRRRGQEARLRCSPMKGHSHVYWYRQLPEEGLKFMVYLQKENIIDESGMPKERFSAEFPKEGPSILRIQQVVRGDSAAYFCASSPPPVGMGEQFFGPGTRLTVL.

The CDR3 here is CASSQDRAREGEAFF. CDR3 nucleotides: TGTGCCAGCAGCCAAGATCGAGCGAGGGAAGGTGAAGCTTTCTTT. The chain combines TRBV3-1 (or the pseudogene TRBV3-2) with TRBJ1-1; D is unclear. The CDR3 loop spans 15 amino acids. In germline, CDR1 is LGHDT, CDR2 YNNKEL (reference sequence). V lost 0 bases, J lost 7 bases, and 15 bases lay in between.

This clone was recorded only once. The gene calls are TRBV5-4 and TRBJ2-5; TRBD2 matches at 12 bases. The J segment lost 4 bases and the V segment lost 4 bases, leaving 8 bases of the junction unmatched. Germline-derived CDR1 and CDR2 are SGHNT and YYREEE (reference sequence). This CDR3 is built from 16 residues. The CDR3 here is CASSSKLAGGGETQYF. In DNA form, the CDR3 reads TGTGCCAGCAGCAGTAAACTAGCGGGAGGAGGAGAGACCCAGTACTTC.

This clone was seen just once. The V and J genes are TRBV19 and TRBJ2-3, with D tentatively TRBD2 (6 bases). Looked up from germline, CDR1 is LNHDA and CDR2 is SQIVND (reference sequence). Trimming took 5 bases from V and 0 from J, leaving 12 bases between them. The CDR3 has 15 residues. The CDR3 coding sequence is TGTGCCAGTAGTGCATATAGCGGAAGCACAGATACGCAGTATTTT. It translates to CASSAYSGSTDTQYF.